This T cell receptor (beta chain) derives from a study of beta chain features in type 1 diabetes. Naive, central memory, regulatory and stem cell-like memory cells within the CD4+ compartment were sorted using CD45RO/CCR7/CD25/CD127/CD95/CD27. This CDR3 contains 15 residues. V trimming: 5 bases; J trimming: 4 bases; junction bases outside the gene matches: 10. CDR1 SGHTA and CDR2 FQGNSA come from the germline V gene. As concerns this clone: The target antigen is unknown.

Sequenced material consisted of expressed TCRB transcripts (all of the isolated RNA was reverse transcribed). Clones were sequenced by immunoSEQ multiplex PCR, and TCRdb holds only the in-frame ones, with some missing. The table includes about 740,000 clones, 10% to 15% detected once. General study findings and limits: TCRB repertoires of naive, central memory and Treg cells appeared more similar among patients than among healthy donors. All four CD4+ subsets from Type 1 diabetes patients carried moderately but significantly shorter TCRB CDR3s.

This chain links TRBV7-2 with TRBJ2-7; 8 bases line up with TRBD1. Sequenced input: naive CD4+ T cells from blood. The receptor's source is a man between 18 and 35 years old with type 1 diabetes. The DNA of the CDR3 is TGTGCCAGCAGCCGTGACAGGGGAAGGGAGTACGAGCAGTACTTC. Protein sequence: CASSRDRGREYEQYF. Full variable domain (missing parts from reference TRBV7-2 and TRBJ2-7): GAGVSQSPSNKVTEKGKDVELRCDPISGHTALYWYRQSLGQGLEFLIYFQGNSAPDKSGLPSDRFSAERTGGSVSTLTIQRTQQEDSAVYLCASSRDRGREYEQYFGPGTRLTVT.